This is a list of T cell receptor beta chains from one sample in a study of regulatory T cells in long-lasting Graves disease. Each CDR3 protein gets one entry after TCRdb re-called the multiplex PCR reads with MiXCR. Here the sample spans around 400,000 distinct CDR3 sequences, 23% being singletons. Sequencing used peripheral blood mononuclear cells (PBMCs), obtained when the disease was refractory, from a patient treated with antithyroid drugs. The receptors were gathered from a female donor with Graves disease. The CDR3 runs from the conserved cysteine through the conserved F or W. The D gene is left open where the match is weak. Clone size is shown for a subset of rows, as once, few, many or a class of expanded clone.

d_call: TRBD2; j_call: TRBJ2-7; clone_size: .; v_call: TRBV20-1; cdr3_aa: CSAPLTSGGSYEQYF; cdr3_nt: TGCAGTGCTCCGTTGACTAGCGGGGGTTCCTACGAGCAGTACTTC
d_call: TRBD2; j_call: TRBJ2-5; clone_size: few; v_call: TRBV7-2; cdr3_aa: CASSFGGGGAQETQYF; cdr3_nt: TGTGCCAGCAGCTTCGGGGGGGGTGGGGCCCAAGAGACCCAGTACTTC
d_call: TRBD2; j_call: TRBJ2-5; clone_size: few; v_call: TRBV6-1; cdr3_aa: CASSNRGLAGAETQYF; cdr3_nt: TGTGCCAGCAGTAACAGGGGACTAGCGGGAGCTGAGACCCAGTACTTC
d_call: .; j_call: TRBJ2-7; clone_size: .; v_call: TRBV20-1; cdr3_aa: CSADIVEQYF; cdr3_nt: TGCAGTGCGGACATAGTAGAGCAGTACTTC
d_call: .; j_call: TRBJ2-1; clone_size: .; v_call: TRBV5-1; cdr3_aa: CASKPLAEPLYNEQFF; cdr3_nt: TGCGCCAGCAAACCTTTAGCGGAACCCCTTTACAATGAGCAGTTCTTC
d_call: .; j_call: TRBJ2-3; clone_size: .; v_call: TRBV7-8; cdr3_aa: CASSSGPTTDTQYF; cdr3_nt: TGTGCCAGCAGCTCGGGTCCCACCACAGATACGCAGTATTTT
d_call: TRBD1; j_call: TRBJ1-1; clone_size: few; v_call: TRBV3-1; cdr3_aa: CASSPRQGKNTEAFF; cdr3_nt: TGTGCCAGCAGCCCCCGACAGGGTAAGAACACTGAAGCTTTCTTT
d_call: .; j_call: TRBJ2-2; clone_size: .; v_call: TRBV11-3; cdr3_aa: CASSSQQGTGELFF; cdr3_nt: TGTGCCAGCAGCTCCCAACAGGGTACCGGGGAGCTGTTTTTT
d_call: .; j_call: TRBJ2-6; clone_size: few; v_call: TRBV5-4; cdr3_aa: CASSQVSSGANVLTF; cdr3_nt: TGTGCCAGCAGCCAAGTCAGCTCTGGGGCCAACGTCCTGACTTTC
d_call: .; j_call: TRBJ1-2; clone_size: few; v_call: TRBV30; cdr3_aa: CAWSEGGGYTF; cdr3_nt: TGTGCCTGGAGTGAGGGGGGTGGCTACACCTTC
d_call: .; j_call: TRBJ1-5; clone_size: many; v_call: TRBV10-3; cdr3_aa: CAISGGGNSNQPQHF; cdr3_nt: TGTGCCATCAGTGGGGGGGGGAATAGCAATCAGCCCCAGCATTTT
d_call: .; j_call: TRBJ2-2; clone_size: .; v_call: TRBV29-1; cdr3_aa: CSVVGVDTGELFF; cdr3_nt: TGCAGCGTTGTAGGGGTGGACACCGGGGAGCTGTTTTTT
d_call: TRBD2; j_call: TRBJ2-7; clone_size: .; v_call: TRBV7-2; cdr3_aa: CASSLGTSGSQGEQYF; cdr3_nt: TGTGCCAGCAGCTTAGGGACTAGCGGGAGTCAGGGGGAGCAGTACTTC
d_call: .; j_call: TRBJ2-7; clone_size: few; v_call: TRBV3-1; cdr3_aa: CASSLPGQTTEQYF; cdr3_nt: TGTGCCAGCAGCCTGCCCGGACAGACCACCGAGCAGTACTTC
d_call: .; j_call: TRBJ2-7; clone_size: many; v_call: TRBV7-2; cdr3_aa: CASSLRQNTYEQYF; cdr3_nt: TGTGCCAGCAGCTTACGTCAGAATACCTACGAGCAGTACTTC
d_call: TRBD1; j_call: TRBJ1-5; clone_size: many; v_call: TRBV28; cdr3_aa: CASSLGTGSREPQHF; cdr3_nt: TGTGCCAGCAGTCTCGGGACAGGGTCGCGGGAGCCCCAGCATTTT
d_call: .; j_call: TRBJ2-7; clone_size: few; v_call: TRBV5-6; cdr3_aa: CASSWMGYYEQYF; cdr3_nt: TGTGCCAGCAGCTGGATGGGGTACTACGAGCAGTACTTC
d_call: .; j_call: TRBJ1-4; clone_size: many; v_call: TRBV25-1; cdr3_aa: CASSDSGGVGEKLFF; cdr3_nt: TGTGCCAGCAGTGATTCCGGGGGCGTCGGGGAAAAACTGTTTTTT
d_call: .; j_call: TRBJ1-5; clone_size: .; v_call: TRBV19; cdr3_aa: CASSISTGNRQPQHF; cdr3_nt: TGTGCCAGTAGTATTTCAACAGGAAACAGGCAGCCCCAGCATTTT
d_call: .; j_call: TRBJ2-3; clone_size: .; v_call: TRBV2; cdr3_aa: CASSPLPPGDTQYF; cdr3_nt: TGTGCCAGCAGTCCCTTACCCCCGGGGGATACGCAGTATTTT
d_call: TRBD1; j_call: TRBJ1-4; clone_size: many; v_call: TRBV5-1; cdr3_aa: CASSLDMTGANEKLFF; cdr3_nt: TGCGCCAGCAGCTTGGATATGACAGGGGCTAATGAAAAACTGTTTTTT
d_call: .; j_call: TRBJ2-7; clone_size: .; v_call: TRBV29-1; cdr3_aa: CSVAGPLSYEQYF; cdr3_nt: TGCAGCGTTGCGGGCCCTCTCTCCTACGAGCAGTACTTC
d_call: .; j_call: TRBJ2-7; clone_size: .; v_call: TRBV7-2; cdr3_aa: CASSFLDNSYEQYF; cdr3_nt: TGTGCCAGCAGCTTCCTGGACAACTCCTACGAGCAGTACTTC
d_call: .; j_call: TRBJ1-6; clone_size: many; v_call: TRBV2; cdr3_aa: CASRASTGPRSSYNSPLHF; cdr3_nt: TGTGCCAGCAGGGCCAGCACGGGACCGAGGAGCTCCTATAATTCACCCCTCCACTTT
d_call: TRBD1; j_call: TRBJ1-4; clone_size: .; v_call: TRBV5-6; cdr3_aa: CASSRQGASNEKLFF; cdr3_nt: TGTGCCAGCAGCCGACAGGGTGCGTCTAATGAAAAACTGTTTTTT
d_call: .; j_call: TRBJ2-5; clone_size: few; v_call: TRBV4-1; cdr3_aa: CASSQDQLGPETQYF; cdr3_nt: TGCGCCAGCAGCCAAGATCAACTAGGGCCAGAGACCCAGTACTTC
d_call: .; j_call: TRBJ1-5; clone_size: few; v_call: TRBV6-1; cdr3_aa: CASNIDRDRSNQPQHF; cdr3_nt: TGTGCCAGCAACATCGACCGTGACAGGAGCAATCAGCCCCAGCATTTT
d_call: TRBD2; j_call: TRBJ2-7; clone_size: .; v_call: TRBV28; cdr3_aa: CASSTRGAGGRREQYF; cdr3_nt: TGTGCCAGCAGTACCCGTGGGGCGGGAGGGAGGCGCGAGCAGTACTTC
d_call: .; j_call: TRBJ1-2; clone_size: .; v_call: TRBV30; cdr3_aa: CAWSSGASGYGYTF; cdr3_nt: TGTGCCTGGAGTTCGGGGGCCTCGGGCTATGGCTACACCTTC
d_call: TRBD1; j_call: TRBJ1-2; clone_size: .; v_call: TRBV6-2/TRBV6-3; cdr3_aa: CASSEARTGGGYGYTF; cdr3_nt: TGTGCCAGCAGTGAAGCGAGGACAGGGGGCGGCTATGGCTACACCTTC
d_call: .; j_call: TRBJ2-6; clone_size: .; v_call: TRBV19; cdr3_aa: CASKIHASSGANVLTF; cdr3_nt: TGTGCCAGTAAGATCCACGCGAGCTCTGGGGCCAACGTCCTGACTTTC
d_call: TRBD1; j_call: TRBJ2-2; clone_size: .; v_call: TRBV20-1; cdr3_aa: CSARRTGVWTGELFF; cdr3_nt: TGCAGTGCTAGAAGGACAGGGGTTTGGACCGGGGAGCTGTTTTTT
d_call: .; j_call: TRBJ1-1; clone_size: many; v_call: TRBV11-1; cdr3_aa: CASTRVSSRVNTEAFF; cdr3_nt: TGTGCCAGCACGCGCGTCTCAAGTAGGGTGAACACTGAAGCTTTCTTT
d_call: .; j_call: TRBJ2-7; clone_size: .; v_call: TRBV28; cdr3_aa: CASRASGTGSYEQYF; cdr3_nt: TGTGCCAGCAGAGCCTCCGGGACGGGCTCCTACGAGCAGTACTTC
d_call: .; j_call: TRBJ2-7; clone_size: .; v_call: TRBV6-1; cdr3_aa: CASSASFGFEQYF; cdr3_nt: TGTGCCAGCAGTGCTAGCTTTGGGTTCGAGCAGTACTTC
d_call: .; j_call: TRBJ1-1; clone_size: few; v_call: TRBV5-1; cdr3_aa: CASSFYQNTEAFF; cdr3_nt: TGCGCCAGCAGCTTTTACCAAAACACTGAAGCTTTCTTT
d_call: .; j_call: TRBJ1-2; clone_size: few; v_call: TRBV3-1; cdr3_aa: CASSAHRGYTF; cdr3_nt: TGTGCCAGCAGCGCCCACCGGGGCTACACCTTC
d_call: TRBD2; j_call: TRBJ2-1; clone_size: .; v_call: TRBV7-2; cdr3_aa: CASSFSGLAAARRGFIEQFF; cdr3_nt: TGTGCCAGCAGCTTTAGCGGACTAGCGGCCGCCCGCAGGGGATTCATAGAGCAGTTCTTC
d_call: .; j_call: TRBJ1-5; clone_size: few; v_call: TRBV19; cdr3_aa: CASSILLQGNQPQHF; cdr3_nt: TGTGCCAGTAGTATACTCCTCCAGGGCAATCAGCCCCAGCATTTT
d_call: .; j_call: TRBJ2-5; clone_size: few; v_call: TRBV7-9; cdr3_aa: CASSLNDGETQYF; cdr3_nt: TGTGCCAGCAGCTTAAACGATGGAGAGACCCAGTACTTC